This is a list of T cell receptor beta chains from one sample in a study of blood T cell repertoires in COVID-19. Assay: immunoSEQ multiplex PCR; the TCRdb copy retains only in-frame clones and omits some. Of 140,000 or so clones listed, approximately 90% are singletons. The sample was peripheral blood. Source of these receptors: a woman of 80 years or more with acute or convalescent COVID-19. Both conserved end residues are part of each CDR3. Fields, in order: clone size, V gene, J gene, D gene, CDR3 DNA, CDR3 protein. D genes are given only for firm matches. Part of the rows lack a size; the others show once, few, many or a class for expanded clones.

>.|TRBV18|TRBJ1-2|TRBD1
TGTGCCAGCTCACCCCAGGGGGCGGATGGCTACACCTTC
CASSPQGADGYTF
>.|TRBV30|TRBJ1-1|.
TGTGCCTGGAGTCTCGGAGTTGGTGCGAACACTGAAGCTTTCTTT
CAWSLGVGANTEAFF
>.|TRBV7-8|TRBJ1-5|.
TGTGCCAGCAGCCCGGAAAGAGGTAGCAATCAGCCCCAGCATTTT
CASSPERGSNQPQHF
>.|TRBV30|TRBJ1-4|TRBD1
TGTGCCTGGAAGGGGACAGGCGCTAAACTGTTTTTT
CAWKGTGAKLFF
>.|TRBV2|TRBJ2-7|TRBD1
TGTGCCAGCAGTCGGACAGGGAAAAACGAGCAGTACTTC
CASSRTGKNEQYF
>.|TRBV3-1/TRBV3-2|TRBJ2-4|.
TGTGCCAGCAACGATCGGGGGGCCGAAAACATTCAGTACTTC
CASNDRGAENIQYF
>.|TRBV7-6|TRBJ1-1|.
TGTGCCAGCAGCTTAGGTGAGGGAATGGTCACTGAAGCTTTCTTT
CASSLGEGMVTEAFF
>.|TRBV10-3|TRBJ1-2|.
TGTGCCATCACCAAGGGTGGGGGCGCATCTGGCGGCTACACCTTC
CAITKGGGASGGYTF
>.|TRBV6-1|TRBJ2-7|.
TGTGCCAGCAGTGAATTCCAGGGTGTTGGCGAGCAGTACTTC
CASSEFQGVGEQYF
>.|TRBV14|TRBJ2-1|.
TGTGCCAGCAGCCTTTTCGTTGAGCAGTTCTTC
CASSLFVEQFF
>.|TRBV6-2/TRBV6-3|TRBJ1-1|TRBD1
TGTGCCAGCCGCCTAACTGGGACAGGGGGTTTCACTGAAGCTTTCTTT
CASRLTGTGGFTEAFF
>.|TRBV5-6|TRBJ1-1|.
TGTGCCAGCAGCAAAAGTGGCAGGATTTCTGAAGCTTTCTTT
CASSKSGRISEAFF
>.|TRBV19|TRBJ1-2|.
TGTGCCACCGCGGACGGGGGGCTTAACTATGGCTACACCTTC
CATADGGLNYGYTF
>.|TRBV5-1|TRBJ2-2|.
TGCGCCAGCAGCTTTCAGCAGGGGTCCTTCACCGGGGAGCTGTTTTTT
CASSFQQGSFTGELFF
>.|TRBV6-2/TRBV6-3|TRBJ1-1|.
TGTGCCAGCAGTTACGGCAGTGAAGCTTTCTTT
CASSYGSEAFF
>.|TRBV6-5|TRBJ1-1|.
TGTGCCAGCGGTACAGCGAACACTGAAGCTTTCTTT
CASGTANTEAFF
>.|TRBV9|TRBJ2-2|.
TGTGCCAGCAGCCCCCCCCGACTAAACACCGGGGAGCTGTTTTTT
CASSPPRLNTGELFF
>.|TRBV3-1/TRBV3-2|TRBJ2-3|.
TGTGCCAGCAGCCAAGATTGGGGCCGTAACACAGATACGCAGTATTTT
CASSQDWGRNTDTQYF
>.|TRBV7-9|TRBJ1-1|TRBD1
TGTGCCAGCAGCCCAAGACAGGGGGGGAACACTGAAGCTTTCTTT
CASSPRQGGNTEAFF
>.|TRBV30|TRBJ1-5|.
TGTGCCTGGAGTGTACAGACCGTCTCTCAGCCCCAGCATTTT
CAWSVQTVSQPQHF
>.|TRBV12-5|TRBJ1-3|TRBD1
TGTGCTAGTGGTTCACAGGGGCACACCATATATTTT
CASGSQGHTIYF
>.|TRBV28|TRBJ1-2|.
TGTGCCAGCAGTTTGGACAGTTACTATGGCTACACCTTC
CASSLDSYYGYTF
>.|TRBV25-1|TRBJ2-2|.
TGTGCCAGCAGTGAATACCCAGGGGCGAACACCGGGGAGCTGTTTTTT
CASSEYPGANTGELFF
>.|TRBV30|TRBJ2-1|TRBD2
TGTGCCTGGAGGGCGGGGGGTTCTTGGAATGAGCAGTTCTTC
CAWRAGGSWNEQFF
>.|TRBV7-2|TRBJ2-3|TRBD2
TGTGCCAGCAGATTCCGACTAGCGGGGGGCACAGATACGCAGTATTTT
CASRFRLAGGTDTQYF
>.|TRBV3-1/TRBV3-2|TRBJ1-2|.
TGTGCCAGCAGCCAAACAACAGACAGGCCCTATGGCTACACCTTC
CASSQTTDRPYGYTF
>.|TRBV5-1|TRBJ1-3|.
TGCGCCAGCAGCTCCGAAGCAGGGGTTTACTCTGGAAACACCATATATTTT
CASSSEAGVYSGNTIYF
>.|TRBV6-1|TRBJ1-2|TRBD1
TGTGCCAGCAGTGAACCTTCTGGACAGGGCCAGGATGGCTACACCTTC
CASSEPSGQGQDGYTF
>.|TRBV5-1|TRBJ1-1|TRBD1
TGCGCCAGCAGCACACAGGGGGCTGAAGCTTTCTTT
CASSTQGAEAFF
>.|TRBV6-2/TRBV6-3|TRBJ1-2|.
TGTGCCAGCAGTTACGGCGGCATCTCTAAGGACTATGGCTACACCTTC
CASSYGGISKDYGYTF
>.|TRBV7-2|TRBJ2-2|.
TGTGCCAGCAGCTTCTTCGGCACCGGGGAGCTGTTTTTT
CASSFFGTGELFF
>.|TRBV3-1/TRBV3-2|TRBJ2-3|.
TGTGCCAGCAGCCAAGTAACAGATACGCAGTATTTT
CASSQVTDTQYF
>once|TRBV6-5|TRBJ1-6|TRBD1
TGTGCCAGCAGTTACTCGGTGGACAGGCCCCCTCCTCCCCTCCACTTT
CASSYSVDRPPPPLHF
>.|TRBV29-1|TRBJ2-1|.
TGCAGCGTTGATACTAGCATGAGGTCCTACAATGAGCAGTTCTTC
CSVDTSMRSYNEQFF
>.|TRBV5-4|TRBJ1-1|.
TGTGCCAGCAGCTTCGGAGGGACTGGGGGTGTAGCTTTCTTT
CASSFGGTGGVAFF
>few|TRBV9|TRBJ2-1|.
TGTGCCAGCAGCACCCGGACTTCCACCAATGAGCAGTTCTTC
CASSTRTSTNEQFF
>.|TRBV19|TRBJ1-2|.
TGTGCCAGTAGTCCAGGCGGGAGCTATGGCTACACCTTC
CASSPGGSYGYTF
>.|TRBV3-1/TRBV3-2|TRBJ2-7|TRBD2
TGTGCCAGCAGCGGTAGCGGGGCTCTATCCTACGAGCAGTACTTC
CASSGSGALSYEQYF